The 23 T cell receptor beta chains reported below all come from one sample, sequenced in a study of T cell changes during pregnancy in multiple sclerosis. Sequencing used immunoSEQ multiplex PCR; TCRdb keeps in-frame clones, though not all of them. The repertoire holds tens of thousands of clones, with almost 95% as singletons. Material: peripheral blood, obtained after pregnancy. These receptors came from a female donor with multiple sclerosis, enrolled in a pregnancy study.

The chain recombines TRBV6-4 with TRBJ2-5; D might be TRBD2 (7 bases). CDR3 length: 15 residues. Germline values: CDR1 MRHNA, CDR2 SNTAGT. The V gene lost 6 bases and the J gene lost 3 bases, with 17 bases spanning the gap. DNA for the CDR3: TGTGCCAGCAGCCTTGAGGGAGGGGGGAAAGAGACCCAGTACTTC. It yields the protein CASSLEGGGKETQYF.

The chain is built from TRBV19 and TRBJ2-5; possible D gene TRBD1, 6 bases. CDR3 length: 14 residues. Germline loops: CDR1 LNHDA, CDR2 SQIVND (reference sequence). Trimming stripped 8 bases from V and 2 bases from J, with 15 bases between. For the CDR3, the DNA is TGTGCCAGTTCGTCTGGACAGCCTCAAGAGACCCAGTACTTC. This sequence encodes CASSSGQPQETQYF.

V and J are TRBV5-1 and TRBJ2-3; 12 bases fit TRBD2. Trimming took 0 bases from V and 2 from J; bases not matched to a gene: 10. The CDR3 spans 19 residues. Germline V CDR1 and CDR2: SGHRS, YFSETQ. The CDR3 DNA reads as TGCGCCAGCAGCTTGGGAGAGCCTAGCGGGGGGGCCATCACAGATACGCAGTATTTT. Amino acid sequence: CASSLGEPSGGAITDTQYF.

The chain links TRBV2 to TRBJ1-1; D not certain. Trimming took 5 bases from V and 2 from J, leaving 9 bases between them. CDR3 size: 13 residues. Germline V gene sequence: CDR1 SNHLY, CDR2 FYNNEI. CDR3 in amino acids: CASSPYSNTEAFF. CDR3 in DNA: TGTGCCAGCAGTCCCTACAGCAACACTGAAGCTTTCTTT.

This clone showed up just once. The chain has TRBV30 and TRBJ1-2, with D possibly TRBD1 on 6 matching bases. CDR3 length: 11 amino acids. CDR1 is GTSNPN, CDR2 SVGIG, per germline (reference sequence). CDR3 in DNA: TGTGCAAGACAGGATGGCTATGGCTACACCTTC. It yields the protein CARQDGYGYTF.

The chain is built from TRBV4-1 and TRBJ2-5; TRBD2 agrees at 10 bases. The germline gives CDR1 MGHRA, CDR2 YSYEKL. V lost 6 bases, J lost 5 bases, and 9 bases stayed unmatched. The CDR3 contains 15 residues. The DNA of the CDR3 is TGCGCCAGCAGGTTTATAGCGGGGGGCACGGAGACCCAGTACTTC. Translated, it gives CASRFIAGGTETQYF.

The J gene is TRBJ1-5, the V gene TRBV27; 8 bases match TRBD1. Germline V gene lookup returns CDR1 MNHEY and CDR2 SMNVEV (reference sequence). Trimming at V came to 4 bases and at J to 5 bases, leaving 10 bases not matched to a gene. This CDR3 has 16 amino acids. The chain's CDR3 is CASSWGQVLGYQPQHF. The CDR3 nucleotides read TGTGCCAGCAGTTGGGGACAGGTACTGGGATATCAGCCCCAGCATTTT.

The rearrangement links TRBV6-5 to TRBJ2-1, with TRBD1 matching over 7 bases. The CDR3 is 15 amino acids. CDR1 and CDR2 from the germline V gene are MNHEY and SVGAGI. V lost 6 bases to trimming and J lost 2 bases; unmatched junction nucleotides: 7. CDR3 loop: CASRLPGGPYNEQFF. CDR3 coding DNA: TGTGCCAGCAGATTACCAGGGGGACCCTACAATGAGCAGTTCTTC.

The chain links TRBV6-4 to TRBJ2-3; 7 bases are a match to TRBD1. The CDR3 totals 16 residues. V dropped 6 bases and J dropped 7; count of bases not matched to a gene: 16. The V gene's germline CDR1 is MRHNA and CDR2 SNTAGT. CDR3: CASRRTGITTPHTQYF. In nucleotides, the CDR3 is TGTGCCAGCAGGAGGACAGGTATAACCACACCTCATACGCAGTATTTT.

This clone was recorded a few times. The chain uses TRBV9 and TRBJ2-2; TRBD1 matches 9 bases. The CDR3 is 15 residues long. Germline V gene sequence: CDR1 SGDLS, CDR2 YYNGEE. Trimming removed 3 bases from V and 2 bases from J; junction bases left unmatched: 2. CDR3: CASSAQGANTGELFF. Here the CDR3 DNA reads TGTGCCAGCAGCGCACAGGGGGCCAACACCGGGGAGCTGTTTTTT.

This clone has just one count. CDR3 amino acids: CASEDRGIYGYTF. DNA of the CDR3: TGTGCAAGCGAGGACAGGGGCATCTATGGCTACACCTTC. This sequence joins TRBV6-1 and TRBJ1-2; 9 positions match TRBD1. The germline V gene has CDR1 MNHNS and CDR2 SASEGT. This CDR3 contains 13 residues.

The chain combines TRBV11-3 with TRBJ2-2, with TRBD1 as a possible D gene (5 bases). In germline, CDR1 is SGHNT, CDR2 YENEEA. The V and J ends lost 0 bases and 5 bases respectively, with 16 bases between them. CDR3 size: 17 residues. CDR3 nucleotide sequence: TGTGCCAGCAGCTTAGAGGGGCGTGGGGTTGATACCGGGGAGCTGTTTTTT. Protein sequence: CASSLEGRGVDTGELFF.

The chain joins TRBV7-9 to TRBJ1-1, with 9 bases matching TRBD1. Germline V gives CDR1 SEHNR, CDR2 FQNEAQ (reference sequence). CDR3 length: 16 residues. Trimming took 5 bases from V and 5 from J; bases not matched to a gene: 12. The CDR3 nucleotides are TGTGCCAGCAGCCCGGGACAGGGAACAAAGGTAACTGAAGCTTTCTTT. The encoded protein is CASSPGQGTKVTEAFF.

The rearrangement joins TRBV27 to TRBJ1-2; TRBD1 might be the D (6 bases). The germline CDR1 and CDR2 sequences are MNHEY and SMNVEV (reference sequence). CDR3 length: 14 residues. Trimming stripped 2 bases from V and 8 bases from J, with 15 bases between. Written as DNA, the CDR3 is TGTGCCAGCAGTTTACCCTCAGGGGTGGGCGGCTACACCTTC. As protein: CASSLPSGVGGYTF.

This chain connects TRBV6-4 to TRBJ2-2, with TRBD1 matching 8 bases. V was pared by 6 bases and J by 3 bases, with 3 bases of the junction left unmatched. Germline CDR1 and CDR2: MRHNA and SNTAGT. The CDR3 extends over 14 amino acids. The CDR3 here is CASRQQGDTGELFF. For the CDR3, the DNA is TGTGCCAGCAGACAACAGGGGGACACCGGGGAGCTGTTTTTT.

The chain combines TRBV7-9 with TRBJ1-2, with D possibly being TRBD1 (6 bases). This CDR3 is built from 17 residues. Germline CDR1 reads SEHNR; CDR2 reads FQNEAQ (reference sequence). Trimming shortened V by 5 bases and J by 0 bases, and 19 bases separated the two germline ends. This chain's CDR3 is CASSPIPGQLTNYGYTF. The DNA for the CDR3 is TGTGCCAGCAGCCCTATACCGGGACAACTAACTAACTATGGCTACACCTTC. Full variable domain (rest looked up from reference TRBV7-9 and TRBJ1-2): DTGVSQNPRHKITKRGQNVTFRCDPISEHNRLYWYRQTLGQGPEFLTYFQNEAQLEKSRLLSDRFSAERPKGSFSTLEIQRTEQGDSAMYLCASSPIPGQLTNYGYTFGSGTRLTVV.

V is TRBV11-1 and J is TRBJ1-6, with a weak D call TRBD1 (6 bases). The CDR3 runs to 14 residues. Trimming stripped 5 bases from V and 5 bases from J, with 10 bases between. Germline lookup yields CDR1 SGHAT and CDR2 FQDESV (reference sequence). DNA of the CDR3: TGTGCCAGCAGCGGCAGGGGAAATAATTCACCCCTCCACTTT. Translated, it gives CASSGRGNNSPLHF.

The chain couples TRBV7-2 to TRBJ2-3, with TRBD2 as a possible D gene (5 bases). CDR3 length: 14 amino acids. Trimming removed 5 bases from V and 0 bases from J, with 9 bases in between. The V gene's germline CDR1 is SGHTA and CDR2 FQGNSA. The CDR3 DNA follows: TGTGCCAGCAGCCCCGGACTGAGCACAGATACGCAGTATTTT. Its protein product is CASSPGLSTDTQYF.

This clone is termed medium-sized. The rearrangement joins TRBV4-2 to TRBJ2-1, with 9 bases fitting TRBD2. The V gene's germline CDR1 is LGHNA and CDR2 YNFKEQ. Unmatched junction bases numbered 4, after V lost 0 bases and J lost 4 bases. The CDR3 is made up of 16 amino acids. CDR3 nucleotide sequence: TGTGCCAGCAGCCAAGAGGCTAGCGGGGCTTACAATGAGCAGTTCTTC. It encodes CASSQEASGAYNEQFF.

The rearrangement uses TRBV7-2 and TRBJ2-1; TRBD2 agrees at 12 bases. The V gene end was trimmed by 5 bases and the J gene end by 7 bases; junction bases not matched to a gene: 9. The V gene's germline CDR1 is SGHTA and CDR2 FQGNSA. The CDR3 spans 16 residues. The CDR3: CASSPTRLAGANEQFF. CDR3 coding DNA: TGTGCCAGCAGCCCTACCCGACTAGCGGGGGCAAATGAGCAGTTCTTC.

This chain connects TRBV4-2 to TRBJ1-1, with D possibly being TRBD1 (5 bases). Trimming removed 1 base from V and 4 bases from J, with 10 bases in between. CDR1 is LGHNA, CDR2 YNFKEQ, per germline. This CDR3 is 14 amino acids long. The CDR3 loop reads CASSQVGGSTEAFF. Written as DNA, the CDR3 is TGTGCCAGCAGCCAAGTGGGGGGGAGCACTGAAGCTTTCTTT.

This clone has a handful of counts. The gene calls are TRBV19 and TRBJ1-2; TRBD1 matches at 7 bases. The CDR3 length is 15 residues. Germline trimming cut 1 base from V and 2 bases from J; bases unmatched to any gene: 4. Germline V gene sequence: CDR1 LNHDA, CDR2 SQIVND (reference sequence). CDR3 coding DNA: TGTGCCAGTAGTATAGTAAGGGGGCCAAACTATGGCTACACCTTC. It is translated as CASSIVRGPNYGYTF.

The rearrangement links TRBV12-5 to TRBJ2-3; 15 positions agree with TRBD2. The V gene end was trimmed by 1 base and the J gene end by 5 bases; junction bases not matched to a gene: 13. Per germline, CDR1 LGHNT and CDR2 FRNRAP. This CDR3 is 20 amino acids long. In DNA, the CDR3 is TGTGCTAGTGGTTTGGCCCTCCGGGGACTAGCGGGGGGATTTCAAGATACGCAGTATTTT. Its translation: CASGLALRGLAGGFQDTQYF.